This is a list of T cell receptor beta chains from one sample in a study of OX40 agonist ivuxolimab in advanced cancers. This table comes from immunoSEQ multiplex PCR, and its TCRdb copy is limited to in-frame clones, with some not included. The table shows around 77,000 clones, with 75% to 95% occurring only once. The sequencing here drew on CD4+ or CD8+ T cells sorted from blood, taken in a trial of the OX40 agonist ivuxolimab. These receptors were obtained from an adult with an advanced solid tumor such as melanoma, head and neck, liver or kidney cancer. The CDR3 runs from the conserved cysteine through the conserved F or W. D genes are given only for firm matches. Size is stated for part of the rows, as once, few or many counts, or as a class when the clone is expanded.

clone_size d_call j_call v_call cdr3_nt cdr3_aa
- - TRBJ2-6 TRBV19 TGTGCCACCACGGCAGGGGCCAACGTCCTGACTTTC CATTAGANVLTF
- - TRBJ1-5 TRBV4-3 TGCGCCAGCAGCCAAGGTTGGGACAGCAATCAGCCCCAGCATTTT CASSQGWDSNQPQHF
- TRBD2 TRBJ2-1 TRBV29-1 TGCAGCGCAACTAGCGGGAGCGGTGTTTGGTTCTTC CSATSGSGVWFF
once - TRBJ1-1 TRBV19 TGTGCCAGTAACTTGGGTGGCAGGGCCCGACGGACTGAAGCTTTCTTT CASNLGGRARRTEAFF
- - TRBJ1-5 TRBV7-9 TGTGCCAGCAGCTCACAGATGGATCAGCCCCAGCATTTT CASSSQMDQPQHF
few TRBD2 TRBJ2-2 TRBV28 TGTGCCAGCAGTTTTCGACTAGCGGGAGCGGGTAACACCGGGGAGCTGTTTTTT CASSFRLAGAGNTGELFF
- - TRBJ2-2 TRBV27 TGTGCCAGCAGTTTAGGGGCCGGCGGGGAGCTGTTTTTT CASSLGAGGELFF
once TRBD2 TRBJ2-1 TRBV7-3 TGTGCCAGCAGCTTAAGTAGCGGGAGGGTGAGCAATGAGCAGTTCTTC CASSLSSGRVSNEQFF
- TRBD2 TRBJ2-1 TRBV6-5 TGTGCCAGCAGTACCGGGACTAGCAATGAGCAGTTCTTC CASSTGTSNEQFF
- - TRBJ2-7 TRBV6-6 TGTGCCAGCAGCCCCTGGAGGAGCTCCTACGAGCAGTACTTC CASSPWRSSYEQYF
- - TRBJ2-7 TRBV7-9 TGTGCCAGCAGCCCATACATGGGGGGTCTTATCGACGAGCAGTACTTC CASSPYMGGLIDEQYF
once - TRBJ2-1 TRBV2 TGTGCCAGCAGTGAAGGAGTAGACCCGAATGAGCAGTTCTTC CASSEGVDPNEQFF
few TRBD2 TRBJ2-1 TRBV6-8 TGTGCCAGCAGTTTCCGAGCGGGAGCGGGCGATGAGCAGTTCTTC CASSFRAGAGDEQFF
- - TRBJ2-1 TRBV27 TGTGCCAGCAGTTTAAGTGGGATAAATGAGCAGTTCTTC CASSLSGINEQFF
- - TRBJ2-3 TRBV27 TGTGCCAGCAGTTTTTCGTTGGGTACGCAGTATTTT CASSFSLGTQYF
- TRBD1 TRBJ1-1 TRBV5-5 TGTGCCAGCAGCGCCGTACCGGGACAGGGGTTGAACACTGAAGCTTTCTTT CASSAVPGQGLNTEAFF
- - TRBJ2-1 TRBV6-5 TGTGCCAGCAGTTACAAAGCCGACAATGAGCAGTTCTTC CASSYKADNEQFF
- TRBD2 TRBJ2-7 TRBV27 TGTGCCAGCAGTTTATCCGGGACTAGCGGGAGAACTTCCTACGAGCAGTACTTC CASSLSGTSGRTSYEQYF
- - TRBJ2-1 TRBV10-2 TGCGCCAGCAGGATGACCGGGGAGAATGAGCAGTTCTTC CASRMTGENEQFF
- - TRBJ1-1 TRBV7-9 TGTGCCAGCAGCTCTGGGCAGGGTGGGAGTACTGAAGCTTTCTTT CASSSGQGGSTEAFF
- - TRBJ1-1 TRBV7-7 TGTGCTAGCAGCTTGGGATGGGGCACTGAAGCTTTCTTT CASSLGWGTEAFF
- TRBD1 TRBJ1-6 TRBV13 TGTGCCAGCAGCTTAGAACGAGGGGGCAATTCACCCCTCCACTTT CASSLERGGNSPLHF
- - TRBJ2-1 TRBV6-1 TGTGCCAGCAGTGATATGTCGAGGGAGCAGTTCTTC CASSDMSREQFF
once TRBD2 TRBJ2-7 TRBV6-5 TGTGCCAGCAGTTCTAGCGGGGGGTCCTACGAGCAGTACTTC CASSSSGGSYEQYF
few - TRBJ1-1 TRBV5-3 TGTGCCAGCAGCTTCGGGACGGGAGCTTTCTTT CASSFGTGAFF
- - TRBJ2-7 TRBV15 TGTGCCACCAGCACCCCGGGTATTACCTACGAGCAGTACTTC CATSTPGITYEQYF
- - TRBJ2-5 TRBV27 TGTGCCAGCAGTTTAAGAGGAGGAGAGACCCAGTACTTC CASSLRGGETQYF
- - TRBJ2-2 TRBV6-5 TGTGCCAGCAGTTATGGAGGGGGCCCGAACACCGGGGAGCTGTTTTTT CASSYGGGPNTGELFF
- TRBD2 TRBJ2-2 TRBV10-2 TGCGCCAGCAGTTCTGAAGGGGGACTAGCGACAGGGGAGCTGTTTTTT CASSSEGGLATGELFF
- TRBD1 TRBJ1-2 TRBV11-2 TGTGCCAGCAGCCATAGTGGGGGGAACAGGGGGCCCTATGGCTACACCTTC CASSHSGGNRGPYGYTF
- TRBD1 TRBJ1-2 TRBV19 TGTGCCAGTAGCGCGATCGAGACAGGGGTTGGCTACACCTTC CASSAIETGVGYTF
- - TRBJ2-7 TRBV11-2 TGTGCCAGCAGCACGGGGGAGGAAGGCGAGCAGTACTTC CASSTGEEGEQYF
- - TRBJ2-1 TRBV5-6 TGTGCCAGCAGCTTGGATTATACCATAAGCTCCTACAATGAGCAGTTCTTC CASSLDYTISSYNEQFF
- - TRBJ1-5 TRBV5-1 TGCGCCAGCAGCTTGGTGGGCGGTCAGCCCCAGCATTTT CASSLVGGQPQHF
once - TRBJ1-4 TRBV19 TGTGCCAGTAGTATCCCTACAGGGTGGAATGAAAAACTGTTTTTT CASSIPTGWNEKLFF
- - TRBJ2-1 TRBV19 TGTGCCAGTAGGCCGAGAGGGAGGACCAATGAGCAGTTCTTC CASRPRGRTNEQFF
- - TRBJ2-1 TRBV5-4 TGTGCCAGCAGCTTCTCAGGGAGACAGCAGTTCTTC CASSFSGRQQFF
- - TRBJ1-1 TRBV27 TGTGCCAGCAGTATTTATTGGGGGAACACTGAAGCTTTCTTT CASSIYWGNTEAFF
- - TRBJ1-5 TRBV19 TGTGCCAGTAGTATGGACGGAGATAGCAATCAGCCCCAGCATTTT CASSMDGDSNQPQHF
- TRBD1 TRBJ2-7 TRBV28 TGTGCCATCCAACCGACAGGGAATTCCTACGAGCAGTACTTC CAIQPTGNSYEQYF